This record concerns one T cell receptor (beta chain) sequence. All patients were untreated before thyroid surgery. This record belongs to a study of metastatic and nonmetastatic thyroid tumors. TCRdb re-analyzed the PCR reads through MiXCR. In the table there are approximately 21,000 clones, 27% of which are singletons. The CDR3 is 19 residues long. The germline V and J ends were trimmed by 0 bases and 11 bases, with 27 bases remaining between them. Germline V CDR1 and CDR2: KGHDR, SFDVKD. The material sequenced was blood. The J gene is TRBJ2-2, the V gene TRBV24-1, with D perhaps matching TRBD1 (6 bases). The sequence was collected from a female donor with papillary thyroid cancer or a benign thyroid nodule (not recorded which). Some clones in this sample may be carry-over from other donors' samples. The CDR3 here is CATSDLQTPQGSNTVELFF. CDR3 DNA: TGTGCCACCAGTGATTTGCAGACACCGCAGGGGAGTAACACCGTTGAGCTGTTTTTT.